This T cell receptor (beta chain) was captured by sequencing in a study of technical replicates of blood from several donors. Germline lookup yields CDR1 SQVTM and CDR2 ANQGSEA. Trimming stripped 4 bases from V and 1 base from J, with 10 bases between. The CDR3 spans 13 residues. Some clones are missing from TCRdb's copy, which holds only in-frame ones; the method was immunoSEQ multiplex PCR. The sample includes more than 65,000 clones, approximately 92% of them seen just once. Input material: T cells isolated from PBMCs. The chain has TRBV29-1 and TRBJ1-1; TRBD1 is a possible D gene (6 bases). This clonotype was obtained from a human donor in good health. This CDR3 is CSVAQGWNTEAFF. The CDR3 DNA follows: TGCAGCGTTGCACAGGGTTGGAACACTGAAGCTTTCTTT.